The TCR beta chain under discussion was sequenced for a study of blood T cells in healthy people across ages. A second about 7 to 12 cycle PCR used barcoded and J-beta primers. Each CDR3 protein is one row after TCRdb ran MiXCR on the 5' RACE reads. The sample contains some 760,000 distinct CDR3 sequences, 25% of which appear only once. All donors came from Russia, were Caucasian and healthy, and spanned ages roughly 6 to 95. Each sample used at least 6 million PBMCs. Extractions gave at least 5 micrograms of total RNA per sample. This clonotype was observed a few times. V lost 2 bases, J lost 8 bases, and 15 bases lay in between. The CDR3 is 15 amino acids. In germline, CDR1 is MNHNY, CDR2 SVGAGI (reference sequence). These data were also filed under a second study, of T cells of mothers and their children.

The chain combines TRBV6-6 with TRBJ1-4; D call uncertain. The sequence was collected from a boy younger than 18 in good health. The sample comprised blood. Written as DNA, the CDR3 is TGTGCCAGCAGTTACGAGGGCTCGGTGCGGGAAAAACTGTTTTTT. Translated: CASSYEGSVREKLFF.